This is a list of T cell receptor beta chains from one sample in a study of read filtering for tumor transcriptome and immune sequencing. TCRdb re-called the reads with MiXCR, one entry per CDR3 protein. The sample lists around 130,000 distinct CDR3 sequences; 13% were seen once. The sample was a population of CD138-negative cells sorted from bone marrow. The receptors originated from a donor at least 40 years old with multiple myeloma. Both conserved end residues are part of each CDR3. D genes are given only for firm matches. Part of the rows lack a size; the others show once, few, many or a class for expanded clones.

D gene: NA; J gene: TRBJ2-5; V gene: TRBV11-3; CDR3 length: 14; clone size: few; CDR3 DNA: TGTGCCAGCAGCGCCCGACGCGGCCAAGAGACCCAGTACTTC; CDR3 protein: CASSARRGQETQYF
D gene: TRBD2; J gene: TRBJ2-1; V gene: TRBV27; CDR3 length: 14; clone size: many; CDR3 DNA: TGTGCCAGCAGACTAGCGGGGGGGCCCGGTGAGCAGTTCTTC; CDR3 protein: CASRLAGGPGEQFF
D gene: TRBD1; J gene: TRBJ2-4; V gene: TRBV12-3/TRBV12-4; CDR3 length: 18; clone size: many; CDR3 DNA: TGTGCCAGCAGTCCGGGACAGGGGACGGGGGGGGCCAAAAACATTCAGTACTTC; CDR3 protein: CASSPGQGTGGAKNIQYF
D gene: NA; J gene: TRBJ2-1; V gene: TRBV20-1; CDR3 length: 14; clone size: many; CDR3 DNA: TGCAGTGCTAGTAGGACAGCGAACGCCTACGAGCAGTTCTTC; CDR3 protein: CSASRTANAYEQFF
D gene: NA; J gene: TRBJ1-6; V gene: TRBV5-1; CDR3 length: 14; clone size: many; CDR3 DNA: TGCGCCAGCAGCTTGGCGGACGGGGTGTCACCCCTCCACTTT; CDR3 protein: CASSLADGVSPLHF
D gene: NA; J gene: TRBJ1-2; V gene: TRBV6-5; CDR3 length: 13; clone size: many; CDR3 DNA: TGTGCCAGCAGTTACCCGGGCAGCTATGGCTACACCTTC; CDR3 protein: CASSYPGSYGYTF
D gene: NA; J gene: TRBJ2-1; V gene: TRBV5-1; CDR3 length: 14; clone size: many; CDR3 DNA: TGCGCCAGCAGGACTTCGGACAATTACAATGAGCAGTTCTTC; CDR3 protein: CASRTSDNYNEQFF
D gene: NA; J gene: TRBJ1-1; V gene: TRBV29-1; CDR3 length: 10; clone size: NA; CDR3 DNA: TGCAGCGGTGGGAACGCTGAAGCTTTCTTT; CDR3 protein: CSGGNAEAFF
D gene: TRBD1; J gene: TRBJ2-7; V gene: TRBV28; CDR3 length: 14; clone size: many; CDR3 DNA: TGTGCCAGCAGTTTTCCAGGGGGCGTTTACGAGCAGTACTTC; CDR3 protein: CASSFPGGVYEQYF
D gene: NA; J gene: TRBJ1-1; V gene: TRBV29-1; CDR3 length: 11; clone size: many; CDR3 DNA: TGCAGCGTGTTCGAGGGGACTGAAGCTTTCTTT; CDR3 protein: CSVFEGTEAFF
D gene: TRBD1; J gene: TRBJ2-2; V gene: TRBV29-1; CDR3 length: 15; clone size: many; CDR3 DNA: TGCAGCGTGTCCCCAGGGGACAGGGGGCGAGGGGAGCTGTTTTTT; CDR3 protein: CSVSPGDRGRGELFF
D gene: TRBD1; J gene: TRBJ1-1; V gene: TRBV9; CDR3 length: 16; clone size: many; CDR3 DNA: TGTGCCAGCAGCGCCGAACTGACAGGGTACGGGACTGAAGCTTTCTTT; CDR3 protein: CASSAELTGYGTEAFF
D gene: TRBD1; J gene: TRBJ2-2; V gene: TRBV7-9; CDR3 length: 15; clone size: many; CDR3 DNA: TGTGCCAGCAGCCCCGGGACAGGGCGCACCGGGGAGCTGTTTTTT; CDR3 protein: CASSPGTGRTGELFF
D gene: NA; J gene: TRBJ1-5; V gene: TRBV12-3/TRBV12-4; CDR3 length: 14; clone size: many; CDR3 DNA: TGTGCCAGCAGTCCCGGGGGTTTGGGGCAGCCCCAGCATTTT; CDR3 protein: CASSPGGLGQPQHF
D gene: TRBD2; J gene: TRBJ2-1; V gene: TRBV20-1; CDR3 length: 15; clone size: many; CDR3 DNA: TGCAGTGCTAGAATTCCCGGACTAGCGATCGGTGAGCAGTTCTTC; CDR3 protein: CSARIPGLAIGEQFF
D gene: NA; J gene: TRBJ2-1; V gene: TRBV20-1; CDR3 length: 13; clone size: many; CDR3 DNA: TGCAGTGCTAGTGTTCCTCTCAACAATGAGCAGTTCTTC; CDR3 protein: CSASVPLNNEQFF
D gene: TRBD2; J gene: TRBJ2-1; V gene: TRBV5-4; CDR3 length: 16; clone size: many; CDR3 DNA: TGTGCCAGCAGCCTCGATGGGACTAGCGGGGGGAAGGAGCAGTTCTTC; CDR3 protein: CASSLDGTSGGKEQFF
D gene: TRBD2; J gene: TRBJ2-7; V gene: TRBV7-9; CDR3 length: 15; clone size: NA; CDR3 DNA: TGTGCCAGCAGCCCTATAGCGGGAGGGGATGGCGAGCAGTACTTC; CDR3 protein: CASSPIAGGDGEQYF
D gene: NA; J gene: TRBJ1-1; V gene: TRBV29-1; CDR3 length: 13; clone size: few; CDR3 DNA: TGCGGCGTCGGGGGGACGGCGAACACTGAAGCTCTCTTT; CDR3 protein: CGVGGTANTEALF
D gene: TRBD2; J gene: TRBJ2-3; V gene: TRBV4-1; CDR3 length: 16; clone size: many; CDR3 DNA: TGCGCCAGCAGCCTGGGGGGGAGGTTAAGCACAGATACGCAGTATTTT; CDR3 protein: CASSLGGRLSTDTQYF
D gene: TRBD1; J gene: TRBJ1-1; V gene: TRBV6-5; CDR3 length: 14; clone size: NA; CDR3 DNA: TGTGCCAGCAGTTACTTGACAGGGAACACTGAAGCTCTCTTT; CDR3 protein: CASSYLTGNTEALF
D gene: TRBD1; J gene: TRBJ2-5; V gene: TRBV5-4; CDR3 length: 15; clone size: many; CDR3 DNA: TGTGCCAGCAGCAGGGGACAGGGGGCGGGTGAGACCCAGTACTTC; CDR3 protein: CASSRGQGAGETQYF
D gene: NA; J gene: TRBJ1-4; V gene: TRBV20-1; CDR3 length: 12; clone size: many; CDR3 DNA: TGCAGTGCTAGATTCGGGCTGGAAAAACTGTTTTTT; CDR3 protein: CSARFGLEKLFF
D gene: NA; J gene: TRBJ2-5; V gene: TRBV30; CDR3 length: 12; clone size: many; CDR3 DNA: TGTGCCTGGAGTGAGCGGTCCCGGACCCAGTACTTC; CDR3 protein: CAWSERSRTQYF
D gene: TRBD1; J gene: TRBJ1-1; V gene: TRBV7-9; CDR3 length: 13; clone size: NA; CDR3 DNA: TGTGCCAGCAGACAGGGGGCAGGCAGGGAAGCTTTCTTT; CDR3 protein: CASRQGAGREAFF
D gene: NA; J gene: TRBJ1-4; V gene: TRBV21-1; CDR3 length: 16; clone size: few; CDR3 DNA: TGTGCCAGCAGCAGCCGCGGTGGGGGTCAAGTCGAAAAGCTGTTTTTT; CDR3 protein: CASSSRGGGQVEKLFF
D gene: NA; J gene: TRBJ2-2; V gene: TRBV9; CDR3 length: 15; clone size: many; CDR3 DNA: TGTGCCAGCAGCGTGAGTGCGGGGAACACCGGGGAGCTGTTTTTT; CDR3 protein: CASSVSAGNTGELFF
D gene: TRBD2; J gene: TRBJ2-3; V gene: TRBV7-3; CDR3 length: 18; clone size: many; CDR3 DNA: TGTGCCAGCAGCTTAAGTTCTAGCGGGAGAGGTAGCACAGATACGCAGTATTTT; CDR3 protein: CASSLSSSGRGSTDTQYF
D gene: NA; J gene: TRBJ1-4; V gene: TRBV7-2; CDR3 length: 12; clone size: many; CDR3 DNA: TGTGCCAGCAGCTTCCTAGGGGAAAAACTGTTTTTT; CDR3 protein: CASSFLGEKLFF
D gene: TRBD2; J gene: TRBJ2-2; V gene: TRBV7-3; CDR3 length: 17; clone size: many; CDR3 DNA: TGTGCCAGCAGCTTAGAGGTAGCGGGAGCCTTCACCGGGGAGCTGTTTTTT; CDR3 protein: CASSLEVAGAFTGELFF
D gene: TRBD2; J gene: TRBJ2-5; V gene: TRBV7-9; CDR3 length: 17; clone size: many; CDR3 DNA: TGTGCCAGCAGCTTAGGTGTGGCGGGGGTGAGCCAAGAGACCCAGTACTTC; CDR3 protein: CASSLGVAGVSQETQYF
D gene: NA; J gene: TRBJ1-5; V gene: TRBV4-2; CDR3 length: 16; clone size: NA; CDR3 DNA: TGTGCCAGCAGCCAAGGCTCGGGGGCTTGGAATCAGCCCCAGCATTTT; CDR3 protein: CASSQGSGAWNQPQHF
D gene: NA; J gene: TRBJ2-7; V gene: TRBV3-1; CDR3 length: 14; clone size: many; CDR3 DNA: TGTGCCAGCAGCCAGCGGGGCGCGGCCTACGAGCAGTACTTC; CDR3 protein: CASSQRGAAYEQYF
D gene: NA; J gene: TRBJ1-5; V gene: TRBV20-1; CDR3 length: 17; clone size: many; CDR3 DNA: TGCAGTGCTAGAGATCAAACGGACACAGTCGGGAATCAGCCCCAGCATTTT; CDR3 protein: CSARDQTDTVGNQPQHF
D gene: TRBD1; J gene: TRBJ2-1; V gene: TRBV7-9; CDR3 length: 17; clone size: many; CDR3 DNA: TGTGCCAGCAGCTCTCCGGGACAGGGGGGTTCCTACAATGAGCAGTTCTTC; CDR3 protein: CASSSPGQGGSYNEQFF
D gene: NA; J gene: TRBJ2-3; V gene: TRBV5-1; CDR3 length: 16; clone size: few; CDR3 DNA: TGCGCCAGCAGCTTGGATGGGGGTCAGGGCACAGATACGCAGTATTTT; CDR3 protein: CASSLDGGQGTDTQYF
D gene: NA; J gene: TRBJ2-7; V gene: TRBV30; CDR3 length: 12; clone size: many; CDR3 DNA: TGTGCCTGGAGTTTGGCAGGCTACGAGCAGTACTTC; CDR3 protein: CAWSLAGYEQYF
D gene: NA; J gene: TRBJ2-1; V gene: TRBV3-1; CDR3 length: 17; clone size: many; CDR3 DNA: TGTGCCAGCAGCCACCGAGACCGGGGGGCGCGTTCCAATGAGCAGTTCTTC; CDR3 protein: CASSHRDRGARSNEQFF
D gene: TRBD2; J gene: TRBJ2-1; V gene: TRBV20-1; CDR3 length: 15; clone size: many; CDR3 DNA: TGCAGTGCCGCTGGGGTAGCGGGAAGGTACAATGAGCAGTTCTTC; CDR3 protein: CSAAGVAGRYNEQFF